This T cell receptor beta chain was sequenced in a study of T cells in Graves' hyperthyroidism and ophthalmopathy. Trimming removed 3 bases at V and 4 bases at J, with 17 bases between. CDR1 is SGHVS, CDR2 FNYEAQ, per germline. CDR3 length: 16 amino acids. Template material for amplifying TCR beta CDR3 regions consisted of RNA transcripts. The HTBI primer set served for first-round RT-PCR of the TCR CDR3. TCRdb re-analysed the multiplex PCR reads in MiXCR, keeping a single row per CDR3 protein. The data show hundreds of thousands of distinct CDR3 sequences, 15% to 18% seen once. Study outcomes and limitations: Ophthalmopathy could be told apart from stable hyperthyroidism with a 13 V-J model. Peripheral blood also featured most of the thyroid clonotypes expanded above 0.001.

In its sample, this clonotype was seen many times. Its specificity is not known. The sequence came from a woman aged 18-29 years with Graves' hyperthyroidism. The V call is TRBV7-6, the J call TRBJ2-3, with D possibly TRBD2 on 5 matching bases. Sequenced input: blood. The CDR3 DNA follows: TGTGCCAGCAGCTTGGGAGCCGGTTCACTATCAGATACGCAGTATTTT. It specifies CASSLGAGSLSDTQYF.